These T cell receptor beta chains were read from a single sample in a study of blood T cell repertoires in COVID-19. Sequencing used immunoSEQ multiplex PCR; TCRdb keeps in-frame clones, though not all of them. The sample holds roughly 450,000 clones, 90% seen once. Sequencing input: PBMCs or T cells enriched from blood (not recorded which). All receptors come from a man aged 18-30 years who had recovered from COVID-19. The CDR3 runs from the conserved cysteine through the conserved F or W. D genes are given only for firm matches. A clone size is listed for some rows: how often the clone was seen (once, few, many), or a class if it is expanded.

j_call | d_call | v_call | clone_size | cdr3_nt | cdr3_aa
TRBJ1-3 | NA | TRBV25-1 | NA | TGTGCCACCTCGACAGGAAACACCATATATTTT | CATSTGNTIYF
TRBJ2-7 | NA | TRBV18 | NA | TGTGCCAGCTCGCCTGCTCCGGGTCTTGGAGGGTACGAGCAGTACTTC | CASSPAPGLGGYEQYF
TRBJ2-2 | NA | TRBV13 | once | TGTGCCAGCAGCTGGGCGAGGAACACCGGGGAGCTGTTTTTT | CASSWARNTGELFF
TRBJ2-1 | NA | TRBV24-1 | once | TGTGCCACCAGTGTAGGGGGAGTATCCTACAATGAGCAGTTCTTC | CATSVGGVSYNEQFF
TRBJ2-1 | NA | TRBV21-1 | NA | TGTGCCAGCAGCAAAGTGACTAGCGGGAGGTGTAATGAGCAGTTCTTC | CASSKVTSGRCNEQFF
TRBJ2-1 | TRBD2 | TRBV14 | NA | TGTGCCAGCAGCCAAAACCGCGGACTAGCGGGAGGGCCGGAGCAGTTCTTC | CASSQNRGLAGGPEQFF
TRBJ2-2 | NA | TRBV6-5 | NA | TGTGCCAGCAGTTCGGCCGGGGAGCTGTTTTTT | CASSSAGELFF
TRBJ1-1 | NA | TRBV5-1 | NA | TGCGCCAGCAGCTTGGGACCAGGAACCCCGTCGGGAATGAACACTGAAGCTTTCTTT | CASSLGPGTPSGMNTEAFF
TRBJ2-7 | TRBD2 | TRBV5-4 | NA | TGTGCCAGCAGCCCGGGACTAGCGGGACCGTACGAGCAGTACTTC | CASSPGLAGPYEQYF
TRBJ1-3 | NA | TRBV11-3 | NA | TGTGCCAGCAGCTTAGAAGGGGTTGGAAACACCATATATTTT | CASSLEGVGNTIYF
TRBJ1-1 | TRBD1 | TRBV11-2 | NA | TGTGCCAGCAGCGTGGGACAGGGGACGGGCACTGAAGCTTTCTTT | CASSVGQGTGTEAFF
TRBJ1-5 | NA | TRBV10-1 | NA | TGCGCCACCGTGGGCCATAGCAATCAGCCCCAGCATTTT | CATVGHSNQPQHF
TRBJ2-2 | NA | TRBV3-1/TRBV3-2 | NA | TGTGCCAGCAGTCAAACGGGTACCGGGGAGCTGTTTTTT | CASSQTGTGELFF
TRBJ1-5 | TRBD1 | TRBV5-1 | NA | TGCGCCAGCAGCTCCACAGGGGGAGGACAGCCCCAGCATTTT | CASSSTGGGQPQHF
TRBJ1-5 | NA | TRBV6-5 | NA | TGTGCCAGCGGCTCCCCGGGATCGGGACAGCCCCAGCATTTT | CASGSPGSGQPQHF
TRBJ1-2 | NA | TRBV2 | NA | TGTGCCAGCAGTTCGGGCGGGACCTTATATGGCTACACCTTC | CASSSGGTLYGYTF
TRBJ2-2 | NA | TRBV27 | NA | TGTGCCAGCAATACGGGGAACACCGGGGAGCTGTTTTTT | CASNTGNTGELFF
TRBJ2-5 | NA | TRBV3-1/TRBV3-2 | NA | TGTGCCAGCAGCCAGGGTCGGGTTCAAGAGACCCAGTACTTC | CASSQGRVQETQYF
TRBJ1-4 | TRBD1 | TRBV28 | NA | TGTGCCAGCAGCAACAGGGGCCGGGGGGAAAAACTGTTTTTT | CASSNRGRGEKLFF
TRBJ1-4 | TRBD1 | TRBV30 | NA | TGTGCCGGGGGGACAGACAGTAATGAAAAACTGTTTTTT | CAGGTDSNEKLFF
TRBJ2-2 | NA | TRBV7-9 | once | TGTGCCAGCAGCTTGATGACAGGATCGAACACCGGGGAGCTGTTTTTT | CASSLMTGSNTGELFF
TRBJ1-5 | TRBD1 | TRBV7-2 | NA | TGTGCCAGCAGCGACGGGACAGGCAGTCCTGGCAATCAGCCCCAGCATTTT | CASSDGTGSPGNQPQHF
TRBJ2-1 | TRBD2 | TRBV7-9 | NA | TGTGCCAGCAGCTTATGGGGGACTAGCGTAAATGAGCAGTTCTTC | CASSLWGTSVNEQFF
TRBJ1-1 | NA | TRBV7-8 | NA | TGTGCCAGCAGCCCTATCTTTATGCGGGGCGATACCACTGAAGCTTTCTTT | CASSPIFMRGDTTEAFF
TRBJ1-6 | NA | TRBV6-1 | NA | TGTGCCAGCAGTGAAATACAGGGAGGGAAAAAATCACCCCTCCACTTT | CASSEIQGGKKSPLHF
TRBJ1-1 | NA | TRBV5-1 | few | TGCGCCAGCAGCACCCTTGACACGAACACTGAAGCTTTCTTT | CASSTLDTNTEAFF